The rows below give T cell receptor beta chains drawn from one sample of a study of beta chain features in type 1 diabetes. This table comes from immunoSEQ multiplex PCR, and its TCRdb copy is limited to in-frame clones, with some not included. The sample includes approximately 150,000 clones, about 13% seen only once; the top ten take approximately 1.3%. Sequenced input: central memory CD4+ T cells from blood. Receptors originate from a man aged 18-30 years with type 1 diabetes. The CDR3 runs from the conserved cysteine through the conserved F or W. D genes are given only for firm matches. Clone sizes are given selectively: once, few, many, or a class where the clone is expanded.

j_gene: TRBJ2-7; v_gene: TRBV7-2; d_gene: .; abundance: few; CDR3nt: TGTGCCAGCAGCTTTAACAGGGTCGAGCAGTACTTC; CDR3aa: CASSFNRVEQYF
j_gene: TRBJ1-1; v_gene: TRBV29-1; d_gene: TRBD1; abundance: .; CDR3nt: TGCAGCGTTATACAGGCAGGGGGGACTGAAGCTTTCTTT; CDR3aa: CSVIQAGGTEAFF
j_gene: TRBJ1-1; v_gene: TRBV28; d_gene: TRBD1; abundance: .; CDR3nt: TGTGCCATCACAGGGGGGTATGCCACTGAAGCTTTCTTT; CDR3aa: CAITGGYATEAFF
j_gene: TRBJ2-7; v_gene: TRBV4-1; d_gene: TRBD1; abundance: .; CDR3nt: TGCGCCAGCAGCCCTAGGACAGGCAACTCCTACGAGCAGTACTTC; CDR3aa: CASSPRTGNSYEQYF
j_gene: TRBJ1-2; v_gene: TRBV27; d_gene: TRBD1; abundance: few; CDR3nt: TGTGCCAGCAGTTTAAAGGGACAGGGAGCCGGCAACTATGGCTACACCTTC; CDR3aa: CASSLKGQGAGNYGYTF
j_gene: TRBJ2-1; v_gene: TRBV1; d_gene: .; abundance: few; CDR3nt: TGCACCACCGAGGCCCCCGGAGGGAATGAGCAGTTCTTC; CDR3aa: CTTEAPGGNEQFF
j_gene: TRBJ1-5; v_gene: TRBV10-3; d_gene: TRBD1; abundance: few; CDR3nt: TGTGCCATCAGTGAGTCCAGGGGGAACAGCAATCAGCCCCAGCATTTT; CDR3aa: CAISESRGNSNQPQHF
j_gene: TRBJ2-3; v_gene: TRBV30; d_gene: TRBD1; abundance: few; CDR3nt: TGTGCCTCAATAGGCAGGGGGTTCACAGATACGCAGTATTTT; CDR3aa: CASIGRGFTDTQYF
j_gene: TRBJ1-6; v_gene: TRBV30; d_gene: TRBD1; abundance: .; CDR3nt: TGTGCCTGGAATTTTCCAGGGGGTCTGAGTAATTCACCCCTCCACTTT; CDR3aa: CAWNFPGGLSNSPLHF
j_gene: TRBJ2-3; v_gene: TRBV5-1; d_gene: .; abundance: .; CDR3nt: TGCGCCAGCAGCTTGTTACAGAGCACAGATACGCAGTATTTT; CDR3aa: CASSLLQSTDTQYF
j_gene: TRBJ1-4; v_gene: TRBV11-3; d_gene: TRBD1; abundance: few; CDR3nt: TGTGCCAGCAGCCCGCCGGGGACAGGGAACGAAGAAAAACTGTTTTTT; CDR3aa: CASSPPGTGNEEKLFF
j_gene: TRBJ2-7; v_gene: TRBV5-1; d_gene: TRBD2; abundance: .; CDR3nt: TGCGCCAGCAGACCCCATAGCGGGGTAGTCGAGCAGTACTTC; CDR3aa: CASRPHSGVVEQYF
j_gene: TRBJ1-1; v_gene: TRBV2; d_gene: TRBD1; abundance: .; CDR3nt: TGTGCCAGCAGGGCAGACAGGGACGCCACTGAAGCTTTCTTT; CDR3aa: CASRADRDATEAFF
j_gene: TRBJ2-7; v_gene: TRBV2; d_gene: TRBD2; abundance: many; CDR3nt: TGTGCCAGCAGCTCACTGACGGGACTACAGCAGTACTTC; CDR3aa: CASSSLTGLQQYF
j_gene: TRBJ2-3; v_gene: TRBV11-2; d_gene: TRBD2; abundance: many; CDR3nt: TGTGCCAGCAGCTCTCTAGCGGGGGGCCCCACAGATACGCAGTATTTT; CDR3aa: CASSSLAGGPTDTQYF
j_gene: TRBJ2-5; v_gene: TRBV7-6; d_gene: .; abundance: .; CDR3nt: TGTGCCAGCAGCACTAGGGACCACGAGACCCAGTACTTC; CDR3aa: CASSTRDHETQYF
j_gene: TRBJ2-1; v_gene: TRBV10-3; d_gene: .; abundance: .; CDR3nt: TGTGCCATCAGTAGGATGGATGAGCAGTTCTTC; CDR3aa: CAISRMDEQFF
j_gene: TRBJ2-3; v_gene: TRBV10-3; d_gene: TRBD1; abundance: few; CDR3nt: TGTGCCTCGATCGGGACAGTCACAGATACGCAGTATTTT; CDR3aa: CASIGTVTDTQYF
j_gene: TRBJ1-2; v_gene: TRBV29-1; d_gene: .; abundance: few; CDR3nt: TGCAGCGTTGAAGACGATCGGACACCTAACTATGGCTACACCTTC; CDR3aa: CSVEDDRTPNYGYTF
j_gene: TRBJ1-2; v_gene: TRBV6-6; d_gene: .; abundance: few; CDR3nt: TGTGCCAGCAGTTACGGGCAGCCCAAATATGGCTACACCTTC; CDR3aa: CASSYGQPKYGYTF
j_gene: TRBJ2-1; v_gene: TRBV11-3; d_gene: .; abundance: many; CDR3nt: TGTGCCAGCAGCTTAGGACTAAGCAATGAGCAGTTCTTC; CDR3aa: CASSLGLSNEQFF
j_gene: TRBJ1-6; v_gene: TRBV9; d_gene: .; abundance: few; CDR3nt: TGTGCCAGCAGCCGCCAAAGTGGGGTTAATAATTCACCCCTCCACTTT; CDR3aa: CASSRQSGVNNSPLHF
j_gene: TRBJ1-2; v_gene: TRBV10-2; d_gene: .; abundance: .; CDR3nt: TGCGCCAGCAGTGAGCCGGACAGCGCTTGGTACACCTTC; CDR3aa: CASSEPDSAWYTF
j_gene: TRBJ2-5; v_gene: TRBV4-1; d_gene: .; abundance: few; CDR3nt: TGCGCCAGCAGCCAAGATGGTAACAGCCGAGGGGAGACCCAGTACTTC; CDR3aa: CASSQDGNSRGETQYF
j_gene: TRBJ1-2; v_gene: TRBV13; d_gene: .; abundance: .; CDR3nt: TGTGCCAGCAGCTCAACAGGGTTCTCTGGCTACACCTTC; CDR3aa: CASSSTGFSGYTF
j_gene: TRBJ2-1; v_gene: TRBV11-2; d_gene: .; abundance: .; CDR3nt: TGTGCCAGCAGCTTAGATTTGTCCGGGAGAATTTACAATGAGCAGTTCTTC; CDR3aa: CASSLDLSGRIYNEQFF
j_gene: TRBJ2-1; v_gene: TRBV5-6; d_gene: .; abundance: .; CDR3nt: TGTGCCAGCAGCTTCCTGACGGGGGGCCACAATGAGCAGTTCTTC; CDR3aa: CASSFLTGGHNEQFF
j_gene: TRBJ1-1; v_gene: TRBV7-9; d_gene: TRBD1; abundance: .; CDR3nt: TGTGCCAGCAGCCCGGGACAGATGAACACTGAAGCTTTCTTT; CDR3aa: CASSPGQMNTEAFF
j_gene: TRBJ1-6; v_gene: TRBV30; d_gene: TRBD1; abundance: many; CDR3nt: TGTGCCTGGGACAGGGGCCCCCATTCACCCCTCCACTTT; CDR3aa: CAWDRGPHSPLHF
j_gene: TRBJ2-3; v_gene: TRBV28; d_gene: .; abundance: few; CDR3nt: TGTGCCAGCAGGTTCAGGGGCGGTGCAGATACGCAGTATTTT; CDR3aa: CASRFRGGADTQYF
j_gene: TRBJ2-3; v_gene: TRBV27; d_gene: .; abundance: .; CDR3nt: TGTGCCAGCAGTTGGGCGGGAACTAGCACAGATACGCAGTATTTT; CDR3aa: CASSWAGTSTDTQYF
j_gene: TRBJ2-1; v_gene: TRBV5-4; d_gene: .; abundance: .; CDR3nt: TGTGCCAGCAGCTCCCTGTATGAGGGTAATGAGCAGTTCTTC; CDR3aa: CASSSLYEGNEQFF
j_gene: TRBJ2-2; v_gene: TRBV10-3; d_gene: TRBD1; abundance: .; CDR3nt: TGTGCCATCAGTGAGTCGGGACAGGGCCGGACCGGGGAGCTGTTTTTT; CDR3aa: CAISESGQGRTGELFF
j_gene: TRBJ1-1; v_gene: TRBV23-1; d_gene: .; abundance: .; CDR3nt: TGCGCCAGCAGTCACGCCAGTTTGAACACTGAAGCTTTCTTT; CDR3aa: CASSHASLNTEAFF
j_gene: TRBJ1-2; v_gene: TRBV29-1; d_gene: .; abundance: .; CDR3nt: TGCAGCGCACATCTCCCAGCTAACTATGGCTACACCTTC; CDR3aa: CSAHLPANYGYTF
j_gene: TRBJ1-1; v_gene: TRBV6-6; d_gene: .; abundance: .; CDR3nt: TGTGCCAGCAGTCGGCATAACACTGAAGCTTTCTTT; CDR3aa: CASSRHNTEAFF
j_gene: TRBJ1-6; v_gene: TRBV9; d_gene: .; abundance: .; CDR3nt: TGTGCCAGCAGCGTAAAGACCTATTCACCCCTCCACTTT; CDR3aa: CASSVKTYSPLHF
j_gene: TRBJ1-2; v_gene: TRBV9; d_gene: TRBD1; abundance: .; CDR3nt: TGTGCCAGCAGCGTAGCTGGGGGACAGCCCTATGGCTACACCTTC; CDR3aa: CASSVAGGQPYGYTF
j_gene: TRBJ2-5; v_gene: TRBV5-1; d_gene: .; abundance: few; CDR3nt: TGCGCCAGCAGCCCCCTCAGCTGGGGGGAGACCCAGTACTTC; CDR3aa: CASSPLSWGETQYF
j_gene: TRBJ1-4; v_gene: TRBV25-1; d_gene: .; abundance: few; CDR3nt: TGTGCCAGCGCTGCCGGGACACTCGCAACTAATGAAAAACTGTTTTTT; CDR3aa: CASAAGTLATNEKLFF
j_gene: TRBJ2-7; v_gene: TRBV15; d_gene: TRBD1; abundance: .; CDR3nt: TGTGCCACCAGCAGAGAACAGGGGAAAGCCTACGAGCAGTACTTC; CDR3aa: CATSREQGKAYEQYF
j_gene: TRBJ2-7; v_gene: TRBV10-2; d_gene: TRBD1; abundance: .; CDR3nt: TGCGCCAGCAGTGAACGGCATCCGGGACAGGGGATGTGGGAGCAGTACTTC; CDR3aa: CASSERHPGQGMWEQYF
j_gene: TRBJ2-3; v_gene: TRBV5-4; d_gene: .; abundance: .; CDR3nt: TGTGCCAGCAGCTTGGACCGAAATACGCAGTATTTT; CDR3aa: CASSLDRNTQYF
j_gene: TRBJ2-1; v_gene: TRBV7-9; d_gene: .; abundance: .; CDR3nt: TGTGCCAGCAGCTTAGCCGATGGATGGGACAATGAGCAGTTCTTC; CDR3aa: CASSLADGWDNEQFF
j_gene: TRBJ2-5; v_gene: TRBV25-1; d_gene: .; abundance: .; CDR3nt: TGTGCCAGCAGTGAATTATACGGACCCGTGGCGCAAGAGACCCAGTACTTC; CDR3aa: CASSELYGPVAQETQYF
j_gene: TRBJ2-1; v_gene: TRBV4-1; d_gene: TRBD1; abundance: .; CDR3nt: TGCGCCAGCAGCCAAGGGACAGGGGAAGCCTACAATGAGCAGTTCTTC; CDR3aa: CASSQGTGEAYNEQFF
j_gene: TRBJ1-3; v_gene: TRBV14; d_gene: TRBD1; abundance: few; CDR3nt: TGTGCCAGCAGCCAAGTCCCAGGGGGCTCTGGAAACACCATATATTTT; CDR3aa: CASSQVPGGSGNTIYF
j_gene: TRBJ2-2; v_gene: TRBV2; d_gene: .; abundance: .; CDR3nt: TGTGCCAGCAGTGAATTAACTAGTAGCACCGGGGAGCTGTTTTTT; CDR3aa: CASSELTSSTGELFF
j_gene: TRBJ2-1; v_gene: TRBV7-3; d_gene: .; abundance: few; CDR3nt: TGTGCCAGCAGCTTAAACGCTCGTCACGGCAATGAGCAGTTCTTC; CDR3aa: CASSLNARHGNEQFF
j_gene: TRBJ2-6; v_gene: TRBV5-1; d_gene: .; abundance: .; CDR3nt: TGCGCCAGCAGCTTGGCACGGGGTGGGGCCAACGTCCTGACTTTC; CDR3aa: CASSLARGGANVLTF
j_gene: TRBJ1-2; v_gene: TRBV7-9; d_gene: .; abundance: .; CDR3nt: TGTGCCAGCAGCTTAGTAACAGGGAGCTATGGCTACACCTTC; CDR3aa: CASSLVTGSYGYTF
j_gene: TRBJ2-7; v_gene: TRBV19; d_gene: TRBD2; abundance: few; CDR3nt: TGTGCCAGTCGTGGGCCGGGAGGTCGGGACGAGCAGTACTTC; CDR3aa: CASRGPGGRDEQYF
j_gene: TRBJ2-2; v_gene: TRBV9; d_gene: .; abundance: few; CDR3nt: TGTGCCAGCAGCGCCCTAGCGACCGGGGAGCTGTTTTTT; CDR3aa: CASSALATGELFF
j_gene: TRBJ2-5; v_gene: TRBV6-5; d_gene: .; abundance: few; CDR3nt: TGTGCCAGCAGTTTCCTGGACGGAGAGACCCAGTACTTC; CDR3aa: CASSFLDGETQYF